Following are 7 T cell receptor beta chains from one sample sequenced in a study of T cell repertoires in cytomegalovirus infection (dated by TCRdb to between 2018 and 2021). The instrument given in TCRdb is Illumina HiSeq 1500. TCRdb passed the public sequencing reads through fastp at Q25 and MiXCR, retaining productive beta sequences. Duplicate CDR3 protein sequences are folded into a single record with the most common DNA and genes. This sample lists 630,000 or so distinct CDR3 sequences; about 24% were detected once. The top ten clonotypes cover less than 10% of the sample. Sequencing was done on a sample of CD8+ T cells from PBMCs. The source is a human donor in good health (CMV status not recorded). Some clones in this sample may be carry-over from other donors' samples.

This rearrangement joins TRBV6-2 or TRBV6-3 to TRBJ2-4; D gene uncertain. Germline V CDR1 and CDR2: MNHEY, SVGEGT. V gave up 7 bases and J gave up 8 bases, with 9 bases separating them. The CDR3 spans 11 residues. The CDR3, as DNA: TGTGCCAGCACCTCTGAGGACATTCAGTACTTC. Translated: CASTSEDIQYF.

The chain employs TRBV12-3 or TRBV12-4 and TRBJ2-5; weak D call: TRBD2 (5 bases). The V end was cut by 6 bases, the J end by 0 bases, with 20 bases between. The CDR3 is 17 residues long. For the CDR3, the DNA is TGTGCCAGCAGGTCTGGGAGCGGAGCCCTAGACCAAGAGACCCAGTACTTC. The encoded protein is CASRSGSGALDQETQYF.

With regard to this clonotype: This may come from a read error, since a much larger clone is one base off. The rearrangement joins TRBV7-8 to TRBJ2-3, with TRBD2 matching over 8 bases. The CDR3 sequence is 14 residues long. CDR1 and CDR2 (germline): SGHVS, FQNEAQ. The CDR3 region is CTSSKKAGGSTQYF. CDR3 nucleotide sequence: TGTACCAGCAGCAAAAAGGCGGGGGGTAGTACGCAGTATTTT.

A word on this clonotype: This may come from a read error, since a much larger clone is one base off. The chain carries TRBV7-2 and TRBJ1-1, with unresolved D. The CDR3 runs to 14 residues. Germline V CDR1 and CDR2: SGHTA, FQGNSA. DNA of the CDR3: TGTGCCAGCAGCTTAGAAAGCCTGAACACTGAAGCTTCCTTT. It translates to CASSLESLNTEASF.

This clonotype was counted at least ten times. The chain couples TRBV11-1 to TRBJ2-7; the D gene is possibly TRBD2 (6 bases). V lost 3 bases and J lost 4, with 28 bases in between. The germline V gene has CDR1 SGHAT and CDR2 FQDESV (reference sequence). The CDR3 is made up of 19 amino acids. The CDR3 DNA reads as TGTGCCAGCAGCTTGGACCTTCGGGGGACCTTTGAATTTTGGTACGAGCAGTACGTC. Amino acid sequence: CASSLDLRGTFEFWYEQYV.

This clonotype showed up just a few times. V is TRBV23-1 and J is TRBJ1-5; D remains unclear. TRBV23-1 is placed among ORFs of uncertain function. V lost 0 bases to trimming and J lost 1 base, with 13 bases between them. CDR3 length equals 17 residues. The CDR3 sequence: CASSQSWRDASNQPQHF. As DNA, the CDR3 is TGCGCCAGCAGTCAATCGTGGCGGGATGCAAGCAATCAGCCCCAGCATTTT.

This chain uses TRBV14 with TRBJ1-1; a possible D gene is TRBD1 (5 bases). The V end lost 4 bases, the J end lost 5 bases, and 17 bases lay between the germline ends. CDR1 is SGHDN and CDR2 is FVKESK in the germline V gene. This CDR3 spans 15 amino acids. The CDR3 nucleotides are TGTGCCAGCAGCCCCTCAGGGAAGGGATGGACTGAAGCTTTCTTT. The encoded protein is CASSPSGKGWTEAFF. The full variable domain, its missing parts supplied by reference TRBV14 and TRBJ1-1, is EAGVTQFPSHSVIEKGQTVTLRCDPISGHDNLYWYRRVMGKEIKFLLHFVKESKQDESGMPNNRFLAERTGGTYSTLKVQPAELEDSGVYFCASSPSGKGWTEAFFGQGTRLTVV.